This T cell receptor (beta chain) originates from a study of beta chain features in type 1 diabetes. Expressed TCRB transcripts got sequenced, as all isolated RNA was reverse transcribed. Generated by immunoSEQ multiplex PCR, the TCRdb table keeps only in-frame clones and is missing some. The sample consists of about 150,000 clones, around 8% of them appearing once. This clone has more than one count but fewer than ten. The V gene lost 4 bases and the J gene lost 0 bases, with 13 bases spanning the gap. In germline, CDR1 is SGHDN, CDR2 FVKESK. The CDR3 extends over 17 amino acids. Sequencing was carried out using central memory CD4+ T cells from blood. The TCR comes from a man between 18 and 29 years old in good health. This chain connects TRBV14 to TRBJ2-6; D gene uncertain. As DNA, the CDR3 is TGTGCCAGCAGCCCGCTTGGCGGCAGCTCTGGGGCCAACGTCCTGACTTTC. It specifies CASSPLGGSSGANVLTF.